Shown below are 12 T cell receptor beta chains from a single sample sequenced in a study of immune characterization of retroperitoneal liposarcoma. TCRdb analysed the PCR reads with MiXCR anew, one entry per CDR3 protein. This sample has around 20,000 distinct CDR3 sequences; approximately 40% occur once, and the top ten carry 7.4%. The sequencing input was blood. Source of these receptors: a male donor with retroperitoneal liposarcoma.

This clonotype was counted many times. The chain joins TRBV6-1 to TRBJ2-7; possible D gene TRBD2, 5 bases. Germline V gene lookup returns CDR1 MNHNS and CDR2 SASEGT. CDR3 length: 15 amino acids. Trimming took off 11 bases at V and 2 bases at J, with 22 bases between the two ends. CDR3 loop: CAGPPLERSPYEQYF. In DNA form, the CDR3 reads TGTGCCGGCCCCCCCCTCGAGCGGAGCCCCTACGAGCAGTACTTC.

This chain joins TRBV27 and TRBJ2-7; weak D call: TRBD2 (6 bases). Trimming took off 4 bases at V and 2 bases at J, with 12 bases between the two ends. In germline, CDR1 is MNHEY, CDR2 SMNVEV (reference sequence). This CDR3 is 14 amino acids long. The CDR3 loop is CASSWRDGPYEQYF. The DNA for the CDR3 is TGTGCCAGCAGTTGGCGGGACGGACCCTACGAGCAGTACTTC.

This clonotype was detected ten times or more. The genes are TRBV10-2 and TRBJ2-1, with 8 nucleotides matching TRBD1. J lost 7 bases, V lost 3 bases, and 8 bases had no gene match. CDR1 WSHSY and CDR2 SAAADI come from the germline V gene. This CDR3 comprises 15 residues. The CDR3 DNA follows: TGCGCCAGCAGTGACCAGGGGGCGGTCCGTAATGAGCAGTTCTTC. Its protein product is CASSDQGAVRNEQFF.

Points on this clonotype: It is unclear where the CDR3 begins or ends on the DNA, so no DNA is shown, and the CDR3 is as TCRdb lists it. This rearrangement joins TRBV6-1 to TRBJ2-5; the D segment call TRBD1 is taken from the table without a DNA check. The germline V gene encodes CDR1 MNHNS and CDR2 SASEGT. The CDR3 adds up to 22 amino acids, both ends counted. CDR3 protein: CASSEREQETQYFGPGIHEQFF.

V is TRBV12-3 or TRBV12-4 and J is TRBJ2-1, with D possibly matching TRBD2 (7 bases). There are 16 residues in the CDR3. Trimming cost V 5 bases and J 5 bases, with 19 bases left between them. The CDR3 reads CASSPWGGGTHNEQFF. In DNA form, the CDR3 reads TGTGCCAGCAGTCCTTGGGGGGGCGGCACACACAATGAGCAGTTCTTC.

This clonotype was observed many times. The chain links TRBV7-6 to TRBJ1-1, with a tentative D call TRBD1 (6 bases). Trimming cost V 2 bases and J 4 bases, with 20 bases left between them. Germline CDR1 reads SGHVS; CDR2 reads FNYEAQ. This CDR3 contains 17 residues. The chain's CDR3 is CASSLTRSTGAGTEAFF. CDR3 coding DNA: TGTGCCAGCAGCTTAACTCGCTCGACAGGAGCAGGCACTGAAGCTTTCTTT. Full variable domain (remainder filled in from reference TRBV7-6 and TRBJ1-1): GAGVSQSPRYKVTKRGQDVALRCDPISGHVSLYWYRQALGQGPEFLTYFNYEAQQDKSGLPNDRFSAERPEGSISTLTIQRTEQRDSAMYRCASSLTRSTGAGTEAFFGQGTRLTVV.

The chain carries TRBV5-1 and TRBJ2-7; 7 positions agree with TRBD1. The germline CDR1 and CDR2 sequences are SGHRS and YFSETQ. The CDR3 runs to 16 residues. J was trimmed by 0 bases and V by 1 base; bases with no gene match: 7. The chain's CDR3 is CASSLRKRGRSYEQYF. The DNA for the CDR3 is TGCGCCAGCAGCTTGAGAAAGAGGGGGCGCTCCTACGAGCAGTACTTC.

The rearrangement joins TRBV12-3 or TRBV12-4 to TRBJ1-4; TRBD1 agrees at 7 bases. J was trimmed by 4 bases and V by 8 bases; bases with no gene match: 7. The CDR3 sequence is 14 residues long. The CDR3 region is CASLRAGGNEKLFF. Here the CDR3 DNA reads TGTGCCAGCCTCCGGGCAGGGGGTAATGAAAAACTGTTTTTT.

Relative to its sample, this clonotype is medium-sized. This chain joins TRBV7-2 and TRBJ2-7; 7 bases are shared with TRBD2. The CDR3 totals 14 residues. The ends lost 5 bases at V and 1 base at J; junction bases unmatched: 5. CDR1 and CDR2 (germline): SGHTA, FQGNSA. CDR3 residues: CASSRRGSSYEQYF. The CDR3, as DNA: TGTGCCAGCAGCAGACGCGGGAGTTCCTACGAGCAGTACTTC.

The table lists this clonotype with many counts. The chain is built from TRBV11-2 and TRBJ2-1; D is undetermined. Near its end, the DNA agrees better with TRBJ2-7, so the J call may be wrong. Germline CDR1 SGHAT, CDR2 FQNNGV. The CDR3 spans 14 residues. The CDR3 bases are TGTGCCAGCAGCTTCTCCCCTAGGACCGATGAGCAGTACTTC. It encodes CASSFSPRTDEQYF.

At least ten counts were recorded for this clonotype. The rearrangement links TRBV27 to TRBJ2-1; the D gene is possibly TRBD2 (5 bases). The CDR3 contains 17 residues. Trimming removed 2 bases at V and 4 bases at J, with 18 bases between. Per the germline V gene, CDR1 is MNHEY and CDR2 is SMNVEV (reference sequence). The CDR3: CASSLGLWRTLYNEQFF. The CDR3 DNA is TGTGCCAGCAGTTTAGGACTGTGGCGTACACTTTACAATGAGCAGTTCTTC.

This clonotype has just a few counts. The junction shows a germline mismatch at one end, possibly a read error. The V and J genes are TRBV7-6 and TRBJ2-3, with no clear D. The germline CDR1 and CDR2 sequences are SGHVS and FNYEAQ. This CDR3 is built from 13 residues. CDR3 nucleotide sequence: TGTGCTAGCAGCACCTTCGAGACTTCTCATCTGTATTTT. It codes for CASSTFETSHLYF. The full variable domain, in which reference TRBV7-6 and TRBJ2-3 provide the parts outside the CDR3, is GAGVSQSPRYKVTKRGQDVALRCDPISGHVSLYWYRQALGQGPEFLTYFNYEAQQDKSGLPNDRFSAERPEGSISTLTIQRTEQRDSAMYRCASSTFETSHLYFGPGTRLTVL.